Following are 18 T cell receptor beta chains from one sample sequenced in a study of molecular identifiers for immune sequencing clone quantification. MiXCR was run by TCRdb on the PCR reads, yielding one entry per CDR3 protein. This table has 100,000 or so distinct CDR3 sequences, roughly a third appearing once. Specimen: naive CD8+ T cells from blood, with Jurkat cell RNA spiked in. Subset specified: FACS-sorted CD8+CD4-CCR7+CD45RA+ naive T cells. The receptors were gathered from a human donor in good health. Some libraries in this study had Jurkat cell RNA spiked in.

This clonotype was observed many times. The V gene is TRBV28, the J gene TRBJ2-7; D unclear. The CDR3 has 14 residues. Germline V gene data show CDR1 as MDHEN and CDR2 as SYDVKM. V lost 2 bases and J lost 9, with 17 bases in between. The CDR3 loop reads CASSLPGLIFGQYF. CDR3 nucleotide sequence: TGTGCCAGCAGTTTACCCGGGCTAATTTTCGGGCAGTACTTC.

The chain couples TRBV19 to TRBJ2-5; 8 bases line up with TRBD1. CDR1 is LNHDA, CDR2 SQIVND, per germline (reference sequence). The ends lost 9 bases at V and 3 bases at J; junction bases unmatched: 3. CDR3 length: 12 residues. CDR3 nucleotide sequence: TGTGCCAGGGAGGACAGGGAAGAGACCCAGTACTTC. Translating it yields CAREDREETQYF.

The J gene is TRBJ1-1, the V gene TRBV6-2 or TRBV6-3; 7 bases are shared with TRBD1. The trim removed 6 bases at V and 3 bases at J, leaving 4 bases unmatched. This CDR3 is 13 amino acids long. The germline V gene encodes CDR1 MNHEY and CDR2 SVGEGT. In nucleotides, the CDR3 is TGTGCCAGCAGAACACAGGGGTACACTGAAGCTTTCTTT. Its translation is CASRTQGYTEAFF.

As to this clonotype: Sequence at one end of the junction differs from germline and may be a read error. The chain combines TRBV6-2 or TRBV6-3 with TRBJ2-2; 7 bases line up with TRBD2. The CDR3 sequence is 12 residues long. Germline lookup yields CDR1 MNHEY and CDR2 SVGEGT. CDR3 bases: TGTGCCAGCAGTTATGGCAGCGGGGAGCTGTCTTTT. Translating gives CASSYGSGELSF.

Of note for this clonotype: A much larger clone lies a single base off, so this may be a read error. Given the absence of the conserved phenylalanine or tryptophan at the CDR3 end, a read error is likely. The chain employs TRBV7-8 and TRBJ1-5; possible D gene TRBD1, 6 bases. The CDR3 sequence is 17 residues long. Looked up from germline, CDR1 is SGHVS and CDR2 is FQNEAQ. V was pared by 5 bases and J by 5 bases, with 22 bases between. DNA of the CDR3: TGTGCCAGCAGCCTACCGCCCCAGGGGCTATCTCATCAGCCCCAGCATTAT. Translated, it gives CASSLPPQGLSHQPQHY.

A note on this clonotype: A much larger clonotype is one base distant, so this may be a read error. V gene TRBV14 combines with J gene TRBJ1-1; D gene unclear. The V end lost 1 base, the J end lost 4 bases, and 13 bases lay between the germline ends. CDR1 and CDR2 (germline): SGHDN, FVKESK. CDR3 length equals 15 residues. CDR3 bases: TGTGCCAGCAGCCAAGGGCCGATGGGTATCACTGAAGCTTTCTTT. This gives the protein CASSQGPMGITEAFF. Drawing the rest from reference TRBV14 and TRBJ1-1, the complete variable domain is EAGVTQFPSHSVIEKGQTVTLRCDPISGHDNLYWYRRVMGKEIKFLLHFVKESKQDESGMPNNRFLAERTGGTYSTLKVQPAELEDSGVYFCASSQGPMGITEAFFGQGTRLTVV.

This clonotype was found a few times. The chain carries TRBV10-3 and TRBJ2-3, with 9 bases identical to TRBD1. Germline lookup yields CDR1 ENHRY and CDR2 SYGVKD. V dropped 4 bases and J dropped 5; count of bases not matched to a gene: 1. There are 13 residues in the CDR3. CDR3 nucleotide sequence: TGTGCCATCAGTGGACAGGGGGAAGATACGCAGTATTTT. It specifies CAISGQGEDTQYF.

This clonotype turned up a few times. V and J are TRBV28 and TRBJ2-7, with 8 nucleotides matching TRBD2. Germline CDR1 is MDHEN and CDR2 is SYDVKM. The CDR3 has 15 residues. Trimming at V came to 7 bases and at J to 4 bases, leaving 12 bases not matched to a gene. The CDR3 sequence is CASTLGGSGIYEQYF. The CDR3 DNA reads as TGTGCCAGCACCCTGGGGGGTAGCGGGATATACGAGCAGTACTTC. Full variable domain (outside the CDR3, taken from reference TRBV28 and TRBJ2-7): DVKVTQSSRYLVKRTGEKVFLECVQDMDHENMFWYRQDPGLGLRLIYFSYDVKMKEKGDIPEGYSVSREKKERFSLILESASTNQTSMYLCASTLGGSGIYEQYFGPGTRLTVT.

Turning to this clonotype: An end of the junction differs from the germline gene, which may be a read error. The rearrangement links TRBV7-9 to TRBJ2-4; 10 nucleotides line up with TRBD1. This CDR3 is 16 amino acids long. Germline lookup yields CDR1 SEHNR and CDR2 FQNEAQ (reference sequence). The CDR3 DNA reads TGTGCCAACAGCTCCCGACAGGGGGCCTTCAAAAACATTCAGTACTTC. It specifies CANSSRQGAFKNIQYF. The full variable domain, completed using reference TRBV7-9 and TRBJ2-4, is DTGVSQNPRHKITKRGQNVTFRCDPISEHNRLYWYRQTLGQGPEFLTYFQNEAQLEKSRLLSDRFSAERPKGSFSTLEIQRTEQGDSAMYLCANSSRQGAFKNIQYFGAGTRLSVL.

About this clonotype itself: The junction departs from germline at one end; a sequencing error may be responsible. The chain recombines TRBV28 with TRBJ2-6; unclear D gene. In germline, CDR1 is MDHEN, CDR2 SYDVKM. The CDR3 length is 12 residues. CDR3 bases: TGTGCCAGCAGTTCCAAGGCCAACGGCCTGACTTTC. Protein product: CASSSKANGLTF. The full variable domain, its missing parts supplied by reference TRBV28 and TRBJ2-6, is DVKVTQSSRYLVKRTGEKVFLECVQDMDHENMFWYRQDPGLGLRLIYFSYDVKMKEKGDIPEGYSVSREKKERFSLILESASTNQTSMYLCASSSKANGLTFGAGSRLTVL.

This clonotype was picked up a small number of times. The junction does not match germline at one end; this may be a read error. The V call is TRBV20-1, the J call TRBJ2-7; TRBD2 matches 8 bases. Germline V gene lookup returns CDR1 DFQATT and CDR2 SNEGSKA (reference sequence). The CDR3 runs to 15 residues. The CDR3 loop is CSARDRRGGTYEQNF. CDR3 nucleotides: TGCAGTGCTAGAGATCGACGGGGGGGAACCTACGAGCAGAACTTC.

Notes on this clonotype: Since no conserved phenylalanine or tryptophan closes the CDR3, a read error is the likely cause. The CDR3 bases are TGTGCCAGCAGTTTATCAGTCAACTATGGCTACACCATC. It encodes CASSLSVNYGYTI. The gene calls are TRBV27 and TRBJ1-2, with D uncertain. V lost 0 bases, J lost 2 bases, and 4 bases lay in between. The CDR3 has 13 residues. Per the germline V gene, CDR1 is MNHEY and CDR2 is SMNVEV (reference sequence).

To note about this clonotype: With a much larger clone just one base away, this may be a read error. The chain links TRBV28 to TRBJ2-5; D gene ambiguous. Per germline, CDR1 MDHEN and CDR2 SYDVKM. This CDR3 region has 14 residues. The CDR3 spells CASSSDTRQETQSF. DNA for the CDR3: TGTGCCAGCAGTTCAGACACCCGACAAGAGACCCAGTCCTTC.

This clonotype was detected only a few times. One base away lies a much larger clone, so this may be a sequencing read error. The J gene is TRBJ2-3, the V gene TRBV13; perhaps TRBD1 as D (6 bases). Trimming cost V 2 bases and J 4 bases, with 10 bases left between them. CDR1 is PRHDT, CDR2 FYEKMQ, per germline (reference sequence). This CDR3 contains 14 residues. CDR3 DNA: TGTGCCAGCAGCTTAAGCCAGGGGCCAGATACGCAGTATTTT. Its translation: CASSLSQGPDTQYF.

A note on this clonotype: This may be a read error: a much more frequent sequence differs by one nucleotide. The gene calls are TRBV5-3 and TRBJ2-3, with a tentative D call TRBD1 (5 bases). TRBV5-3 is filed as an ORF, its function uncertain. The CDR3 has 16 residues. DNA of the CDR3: TGTGCCAGCAGCTTAGGTGACGTCCTGAGCACAGGTACGCAGTATTTT. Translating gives CASSLGDVLSTGTQYF.

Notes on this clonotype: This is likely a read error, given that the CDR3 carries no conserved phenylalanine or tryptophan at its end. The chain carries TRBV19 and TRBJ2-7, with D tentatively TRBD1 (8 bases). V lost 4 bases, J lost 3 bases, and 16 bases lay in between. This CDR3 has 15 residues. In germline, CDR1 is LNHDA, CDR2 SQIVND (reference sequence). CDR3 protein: CASSKRGDRSYEQYS. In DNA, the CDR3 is TGTGCCAGTAGTAAACGGGGGGACAGGAGCTACGAGCAGTACTCC.

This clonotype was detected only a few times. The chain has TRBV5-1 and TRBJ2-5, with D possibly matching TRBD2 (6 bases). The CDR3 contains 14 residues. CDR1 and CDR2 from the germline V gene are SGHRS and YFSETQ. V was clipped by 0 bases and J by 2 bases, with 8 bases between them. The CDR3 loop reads CASSLVGGQETQYF. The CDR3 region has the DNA TGCGCCAGCAGCTTGGTGGGGGGTCAAGAGACCCAGTACTTC.

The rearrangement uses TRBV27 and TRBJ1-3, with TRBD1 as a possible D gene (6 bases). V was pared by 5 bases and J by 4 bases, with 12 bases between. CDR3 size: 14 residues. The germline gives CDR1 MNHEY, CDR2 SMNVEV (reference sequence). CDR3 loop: CASSRGGRGNTIYF. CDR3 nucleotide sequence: TGTGCCAGCAGTCGGGGGGGCCGCGGAAACACCATATATTTT.